The sample holds one count of the clone carrying this T cell receptor beta chain. Antigen specificity is unknown. This entry is derived from a study of cytotoxic CD8 clonotypes in ibrutinib-treated CLL. Looking at the study overall: Included were 11 to 12 relapsed/refractory and roughly 15 treatment-naive patients, of whom about 18 were IGHV unmutated. General study results and limits: Clonality was elevated at ibrutinib response and had returned toward baseline at progression. At baseline, clonality was higher than in age-matched healthy donors and correlated with CD8+ counts.

Investigators sought sequencing depths of between 1 in 200,000 and 1 in 1 million T cells. Sequenced by immunoSEQ multiplex PCR; TCRdb stores in-frame clones only, minus some. The data hold some 130,000 clones, with roughly 85% observed a single time. CDR1 is MNHNS, CDR2 SASEGT, per germline. The CDR3 has 15 residues. With V trimmed by 6 bases and J by 7 bases, 10 bases remained unmatched. The sequencing here drew on PBMCs, taken after 24 months of ibrutinib treatment. The origin of this receptor is a human donor with chronic lymphocytic leukemia. The chain links TRBV6-1 to TRBJ2-7, with TRBD1 identical over 12 bases. Here the CDR3 reads CASRKGTGGASEQYF. CDR3 bases: TGTGCCAGCAGGAAGGGGACAGGGGGCGCGTCTGAGCAGTACTTC.